A selection of T cell receptor beta chains follows, all from one sample in a study of post-analysis software for immune sequencing data. MiXCR, run by TCRdb on the PCR reads, gives a single entry per CDR3 protein. The sample carries around 260,000 distinct CDR3 sequences, 30% to 45% recorded once. The sample taken for sequencing was blood. Every receptor here comes from a girl aged 10-17 years with multiple sclerosis. Each CDR3 is given with its conserved first and last residue. The D gene is left open where the match is weak. Clone size is stated in some rows and not others, as once, few, many or a class when expanded.

TGTGCCAGCAGTGAATCGGACAGGGGTGACTATGGCTACACCTTC CASSESDRGDYGYTF TRBJ1-2 TRBV25-1 few TRBD1
TGCAGTGCTAGGGCGGGGAGCGGCAATCAGCCCCAGCATTTT CSARAGSGNQPQHF TRBJ1-5 TRBV20-1 once .
TGCGCCAGCAGCTTGAAGGCGGTGAACACTGAAGCTTTCTTT CASSLKAVNTEAFF TRBJ1-1 TRBV5-1 many .
TGCGCCAGCAGCCCGGGAGCTGTCCCCTCCTACAATGAGCAGTTCTTC CASSPGAVPSYNEQFF TRBJ2-1 TRBV5-1 . .
TGTGCCAGCAGCTCGACTTGGGACACCTATGGCTACACCTTC CASSSTWDTYGYTF TRBJ1-2 TRBV7-9 few .
TGTGCCAGCAGTTACTCCGCGGGATCCTCCTACGAGCAGTACTTC CASSYSAGSSYEQYF TRBJ2-7 TRBV6-5 . .
TGTGCCAGCAGCGAGGACAGGCTTAGCACAGATACGCAGTATTTT CASSEDRLSTDTQYF TRBJ2-3 TRBV2 few TRBD1
TGCAGTGCTCTTTCCCCCCGAGACTCCTACGAGCAGTACTTC CSALSPRDSYEQYF TRBJ2-7 TRBV20-1 . .
TGTGCCAGCAGCCGGACTAGCGGAGACTACGAGCAGTACTTC CASSRTSGDYEQYF TRBJ2-7 TRBV27 many TRBD2
TGTGCCAGCAGCCGGCTTGGGCTAGCGGGAGGTTACGAGCAGTACTTC CASSRLGLAGGYEQYF TRBJ2-7 TRBV5-5 . TRBD2
TGTGCCAGCAGTAGGGGAGGAGGAGACGAAAAACTGTTTTTT CASSRGGGDEKLFF TRBJ1-4 TRBV28 many .
TGTGCCAGCAGTTTAGGTTCAACTTATCAGCCCCAGCATTTT CASSLGSTYQPQHF TRBJ1-5 TRBV12-3/TRBV12-4 . .
TGCGCCAGCAGCTTGGAAGGACAACCATCTGATGGCTACACCTTC CASSLEGQPSDGYTF TRBJ1-2 TRBV5-1 many .
TGTGCCAGCAGCTTCAGGGACGAGCAGTACTTC CASSFRDEQYF TRBJ2-7 TRBV5-6 many .
TGTGCCAGCAGTGCTACAGGCCCGATGAACACTGAAGCTTTCTTT CASSATGPMNTEAFF TRBJ1-1 TRBV25-1 . .
TGTGCCAGCAGTTTAAGGTACAGGGGTGAGACTGAAGCTTTCTTT CASSLRYRGETEAFF TRBJ1-1 TRBV12-3/TRBV12-4 . TRBD1
TGTGCCAGCAGTCCTGGGCAAGGGGCGGCTTTCTTT CASSPGQGAAFF TRBJ1-1 TRBV12-3/TRBV12-4 many .
TGTGCCAGCAGTTACTCACAGGGGACCGGTGAAGCTTTCTTT CASSYSQGTGEAFF TRBJ1-1 TRBV6-5 many TRBD1
TGTGCCAGCAGCCGGGGCCGGGACCTGGACACAGATACGCAGTATTTT CASSRGRDLDTDTQYF TRBJ2-3 TRBV5-4 many .
TGTGCCAGCAGCTTAGGAGGGCTGAGACAGGGGGCGTCGAGCTCCTACAATGAGCAGTTCTTC CASSLGGLRQGASSSYNEQFF TRBJ2-1 TRBV11-2 many TRBD1
TGTGCCAGCAGCAATTCAGGGGAGCAGTACTTC CASSNSGEQYF TRBJ2-7 TRBV7-2 many .
TGTGCCAGCAGTGGCCGCCGGGATGTGGACGAGCAGTACTTC CASSGRRDVDEQYF TRBJ2-7 TRBV6-1 . .
TGCGCCAGCTCCTCCAGGACAACGAACACTGAAGCTTTCTTT CASSSRTTNTEAFF TRBJ1-1 TRBV5-1 many .
TGTGCCAGTAGTATTGGGGCGGCCGATGAAAAACGGTTTTTT CASSIGAADEKRFF TRBJ1-4 TRBV19 . .
TGTGCCAGCAGCCATTTGCGGGGGGGCTACAATGAGCAGTTCTTC CASSHLRGGYNEQFF TRBJ2-1 TRBV7-2 once TRBD2
TGCGCCAGCAGCGCCGTAGTCCGGGGCAACTACAATGAGCAGTTCTTC CASSAVVRGNYNEQFF TRBJ2-1 TRBV5-1 . .
TGTGCCAGCAGCCAAGCGACCGGACAGGGGGGGACTGAAGCTTTCTTT CASSQATGQGGTEAFF TRBJ1-1 TRBV3-1 . TRBD1
TGTGCCAGCAGTTACGGGGGGGAGGGCCGCGATGAGCAGTTCTTC CASSYGGEGRDEQFF TRBJ2-1 TRBV6-5 many TRBD2
TGTGCCAGCAGTTTACTCCAGAACACTGAAGCTTTCTTT CASSLLQNTEAFF TRBJ1-1 TRBV27 few .
TGTGCCTCACAGGCAGCGGGAGTGGTTGTTGATACGCAGTATTTT CASQAAGVVVDTQYF TRBJ2-3 TRBV15 many TRBD2
TGTGCCAGCAGCTTCGCCAGGGGGCGCAGTACCGGGGAGCTGTTTTTT CASSFARGRSTGELFF TRBJ2-2 TRBV7-2 few TRBD1
TGTGCCAGCAGTTTATTTTCTAGCGGGAGGGCCAGGAATGAGCAGTTCTTC CASSLFSSGRARNEQFF TRBJ2-1 TRBV12-3/TRBV12-4 few TRBD2
TGCGCCAGCAGCTCCTCAGGGAACACTGAAGCTTTCTTT CASSSSGNTEAFF TRBJ1-1 TRBV5-1 few .
TGTGCCAGCAGCCCCCCGGCGGCCTACAATGAGCAGTTCTTC CASSPPAAYNEQFF TRBJ2-1 TRBV5-6 . .
TGCGCCAGCAGCCAAGGGGTATATGGACAGGGGGCGATCGGGGAAAAACTGTTTTTT CASSQGVYGQGAIGEKLFF TRBJ1-4 TRBV4-3 . TRBD1
TGTGCCAGCAGTTTAATGGAGCTGAACACTGAAGCTTTCTTT CASSLMELNTEAFF TRBJ1-1 TRBV12-3/TRBV12-4 few .
TGTGCCACCAGCAGAGGGTTACCAGATACGCAGTATTTT CATSRGLPDTQYF TRBJ2-3 TRBV15 many .
TGTGCCAGCAGCCGGGCCGGGAACACAGATACGCGGTATTTT CASSRAGNTDTRYF TRBJ2-3 TRBV5-5 once .
TGCAGTGCTAGAAGGACAGGAGATAGCAATCAGCCCCAGCATTTT CSARRTGDSNQPQHF TRBJ1-5 TRBV20-1 once TRBD1
TGTGCCAGCAGTTTAGTGAGGGACAGGGGGCTCTACGAGCAGTACTTC CASSLVRDRGLYEQYF TRBJ2-7 TRBV12-3/TRBV12-4 . TRBD1
TGCAGCGTTGAGGACGGGCTGGGGGATACGCAGTATTTT CSVEDGLGDTQYF TRBJ2-3 TRBV29-1 few .
TGCAGTGCTAGTAGGAGACAGGCCACCAATGAGCAGTTCTTC CSASRRQATNEQFF TRBJ2-1 TRBV20-1 many .
TGTGCCAGCAGTTCAGACTTACGCGATACGCAGTATTTT CASSSDLRDTQYF TRBJ2-3 TRBV7-6 many .
TGTGCCAGCAGTTACTCCCCAGGGAGGGATGAGCAGTTCTTC CASSYSPGRDEQFF TRBJ2-1 TRBV6-6 . TRBD2
TGCGCCAGCAGCTTTCGGGACATAGACACTGAAGCTTTCTTT CASSFRDIDTEAFF TRBJ1-1 TRBV5-1 many .
TGCAGTGCTAGAGACGGGGGGCGAGAGACCCAGTACTTC CSARDGGRETQYF TRBJ2-5 TRBV20-1 few .
TGCAGCGTTGGGACAGCGTCCTCATACACTGAAGCTTTCTTT CSVGTASSYTEAFF TRBJ1-1 TRBV29-1 . .
TGCACCAGCAGCTTGGATAGCAGGGGGGGGAATGAGCAGTTCTTC CTSSLDSRGGNEQFF TRBJ2-1 TRBV5-1 . .
TGTGCCAGCAGATTCGGATACGAGCAGTACTTC CASRFGYEQYF TRBJ2-7 TRBV27 . .
TGTGCCAGCAGCTTAGGCGGGGGGCCAGGCGTCTCCTACGAGCAGTACTTC CASSLGGGPGVSYEQYF TRBJ2-7 TRBV11-3 few TRBD2
TGTGCCAGCAGCCTAGCGCATACTAGCACAGATACGCAGTATTTT CASSLAHTSTDTQYF TRBJ2-3 TRBV3-1 many .